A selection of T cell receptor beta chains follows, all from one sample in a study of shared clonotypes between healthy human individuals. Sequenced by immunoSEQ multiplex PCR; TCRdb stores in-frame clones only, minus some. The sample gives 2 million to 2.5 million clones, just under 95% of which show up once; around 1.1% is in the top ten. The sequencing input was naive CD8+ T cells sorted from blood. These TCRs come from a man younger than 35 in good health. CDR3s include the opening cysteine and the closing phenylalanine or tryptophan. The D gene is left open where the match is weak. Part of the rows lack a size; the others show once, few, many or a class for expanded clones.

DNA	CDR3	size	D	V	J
TGTGCCAGCAATTCGGACAGGGAGATCTCCTATAATTCACCCCTCCACTTT	CASNSDREISYNSPLHF	.	TRBD1	TRBV2	TRBJ1-6
TGTGCCAGTAGTATAGGCGATACAGGGTCTTACGAAGCTTTCTTT	CASSIGDTGSYEAFF	.	.	TRBV19	TRBJ1-1
TGCGCCAGCAGCCAAGAGATTAGCGTCTACGAGCAGTACTTC	CASSQEISVYEQYF	.	.	TRBV4-1	TRBJ2-7
TGTGCCAGCAGCCCACGACAGAGGGACGAGCAGTACTTC	CASSPRQRDEQYF	.	.	TRBV7-9	TRBJ2-7
TGCGCCAGCAGCTTGGACGGAGGGACTAGCGGTATTTACGAGCAGTACTTC	CASSLDGGTSGIYEQYF	once	TRBD2	TRBV5-1	TRBJ2-7
TGTGCCAGTAGTATAGTGGCGGGGGGACATAGCAATCAGCCCCAGCATTTT	CASSIVAGGHSNQPQHF	.	.	TRBV19	TRBJ1-5
TGCGCCAGCAGCCACTTGGGGCGAGGGGGGGTCTACAATGAGCAGTTCTTC	CASSHLGRGGVYNEQFF	.	.	TRBV4-1	TRBJ2-1
TGCAGTACTAGCTCCTACAATGAGCAGTTCTTC	CSTSSYNEQFF	.	.	TRBV20-1	TRBJ2-1
TGTGCCAGCAGGTCGTTCCCGGGGGCGATGGAGACCCAGTACTTC	CASRSFPGAMETQYF	.	.	TRBV5-4	TRBJ2-5
TGTGCCAGCAGCGTTGAGGTGGCGACAGATACGCAGTATTTT	CASSVEVATDTQYF	.	.	TRBV9	TRBJ2-3
TGTGCCAGCAGCGTGGACAGGGCTCCATATGGCTACACCTTC	CASSVDRAPYGYTF	few	TRBD1	TRBV5-6	TRBJ1-2
TGCGCCAGCAGCCAAGATCTTCCCACTAGATACTCCTACGAGCAGTACTTC	CASSQDLPTRYSYEQYF	.	.	TRBV4-1	TRBJ2-7
TGCGCCAGCAGCCCACTGGGGACAGGGAACACCGAGCAGTACTTC	CASSPLGTGNTEQYF	.	TRBD1	TRBV4-1	TRBJ2-7
TGTGCCAGCAGCTTAGAAGGGGCTTCCTCCTACGAGCAGTACTTC	CASSLEGASSYEQYF	.	.	TRBV7-8	TRBJ2-7
TGTGCCAGCAGCGCGGACGGTAGCTCCTACAATGAGCAGTTCTTC	CASSADGSSYNEQFF	.	.	TRBV5-5	TRBJ2-1
TGTGCCAGCAGTGAGGGCGAGAGCGTACATGAAAAACTGTTTTTT	CASSEGESVHEKLFF	.	.	TRBV25-1	TRBJ1-4
TGCAGTGCTAGAGAGGTTGAGACCCAGTACTTC	CSAREVETQYF	.	.	TRBV20-1	TRBJ2-5
TGTGCCAGCAGCTTAGCCGAGGAGGGTCGGAGCTACGAGCAGTACTTC	CASSLAEEGRSYEQYF	once	.	TRBV7-8	TRBJ2-7